A selection of T cell receptor beta chains follows, all from one sample in a study of blood T cells in healthy people across ages. A single record per CDR3 protein comes from TCRdb applying MiXCR to the 5' RACE reads. Altogether about 780,000 distinct CDR3 sequences are present, around 45% being singletons, with the ten largest covering 15% to 20%. The sequenced sample consisted of blood. The receptors were sampled from a man older than 75 in good health. CDR3s include the opening cysteine and the closing phenylalanine or tryptophan. The D gene is left open where the match is weak.

D gene: -
V gene: TRBV18
J gene: TRBJ2-7
CDR3 protein: CASSRMSLDEGEQYF

D gene: TRBD1
V gene: TRBV28
J gene: TRBJ1-5
CDR3 protein: CASTPPGGFNQPQHF

D gene: -
V gene: TRBV15
J gene: TRBJ1-2
CDR3 protein: CATSGLNTNYGYTF

D gene: TRBD2
V gene: TRBV20-1
J gene: TRBJ2-5
CDR3 protein: CSARGGGTRETQYF

D gene: -
V gene: TRBV29-1
J gene: TRBJ1-4
CDR3 protein: CSATVIGEKLFF

D gene: TRBD1
V gene: TRBV11-3
J gene: TRBJ2-1
CDR3 protein: CASSLYPTGQGGFNEQFF

D gene: -
V gene: TRBV30
J gene: TRBJ1-1
CDR3 protein: CAWGDRRAFF

D gene: -
V gene: TRBV6-1
J gene: TRBJ2-5
CDR3 protein: CASSELRETQYF

D gene: TRBD2
V gene: TRBV7-9
J gene: TRBJ2-7
CDR3 protein: CASRRREEIGEQYF

D gene: -
V gene: TRBV29-1
J gene: TRBJ2-3
CDR3 protein: CSHTGSTDTQYF

D gene: TRBD2
V gene: TRBV7-2
J gene: TRBJ2-1
CDR3 protein: CASSATLAGGPTPGHEQFF

D gene: TRBD1
V gene: TRBV27
J gene: TRBJ1-4
CDR3 protein: CASSSGDRGSTNEKLFF

D gene: TRBD1
V gene: TRBV12-3/TRBV12-4
J gene: TRBJ2-4
CDR3 protein: CASSLLTGDAKNIQYF

D gene: TRBD1
V gene: TRBV29-1
J gene: -
CDR3 protein: CSVGPDRGVAASSYEQYF

D gene: -
V gene: TRBV12-3/TRBV12-4
J gene: TRBJ1-6
CDR3 protein: CASTKGDRSSYNSPLHF

D gene: -
V gene: TRBV27
J gene: TRBJ1-5
CDR3 protein: CASSLAHVGQPQHF

D gene: TRBD2
V gene: TRBV4-1
J gene: TRBJ2-3
CDR3 protein: CASSQGLAGGATDTQYF

D gene: TRBD2
V gene: TRBV7-2
J gene: TRBJ2-1
CDR3 protein: CASSTRRLAGGSNEQFF

D gene: -
V gene: TRBV18
J gene: TRBJ2-4
CDR3 protein: CASSPGQNGVLGFKQYF

D gene: -
V gene: TRBV28
J gene: TRBJ2-7
CDR3 protein: CAIHQGVGYEQYF

D gene: TRBD1
V gene: TRBV6-2/TRBV6-3
J gene: TRBJ2-5
CDR3 protein: CASSYYPTGGETQYF

D gene: TRBD2
V gene: TRBV2
J gene: TRBJ2-5
CDR3 protein: CASSEGGLAGVSYNEQYF

D gene: -
V gene: TRBV20-1
J gene: TRBJ2-7
CDR3 protein: CSAKPTSPYEQYF

D gene: -
V gene: TRBV12-3/TRBV12-4
J gene: TRBJ1-5
CDR3 protein: CASSSTGTPGKQPQHF

D gene: -
V gene: TRBV18
J gene: TRBJ1-2
CDR3 protein: CASSPAGASYGYTF

D gene: TRBD2
V gene: TRBV7-2
J gene: TRBJ2-3
CDR3 protein: CASSLGTRSTDTQYF

D gene: -
V gene: TRBV10-3
J gene: TRBJ2-7
CDR3 protein: CAISPKYEQYF

D gene: -
V gene: TRBV2
J gene: TRBJ1-6
CDR3 protein: CASSELVSSSYNSPLHF

D gene: TRBD2
V gene: TRBV11-2
J gene: TRBJ2-3
CDR3 protein: CASSQTGLAGGIDTQYF